This entry concerns a single T cell receptor beta chain. The sample comes from a study of OX40 agonist ivuxolimab in advanced cancers. TCRdb's copy holds only in-frame clones and misses some; the assay was immunoSEQ multiplex PCR. The table includes about 60,000 clones, around 90% detected once. The TCR sequence derives from an adult with an advanced solid tumor such as melanoma, head and neck, liver or kidney cancer. This sample comprised CD4+ or CD8+ T cells sorted from blood, obtained in a trial of the OX40 agonist ivuxolimab.

Here the CDR3 reads CASSLVRGLGYTF. The CDR3 DNA follows: TGTGCCAGCAGCTTGGTCAGGGGTTTAGGCTACACCTTC. The rearrangement links TRBV5-4 to TRBJ1-2; D is perhaps TRBD1 (6 bases). The CDR3 sequence is 13 residues long. The germline V gene encodes CDR1 SGHNT and CDR2 YYREEE (reference sequence). V dropped 0 bases and J dropped 8 bases, with 11 bases sitting between them.